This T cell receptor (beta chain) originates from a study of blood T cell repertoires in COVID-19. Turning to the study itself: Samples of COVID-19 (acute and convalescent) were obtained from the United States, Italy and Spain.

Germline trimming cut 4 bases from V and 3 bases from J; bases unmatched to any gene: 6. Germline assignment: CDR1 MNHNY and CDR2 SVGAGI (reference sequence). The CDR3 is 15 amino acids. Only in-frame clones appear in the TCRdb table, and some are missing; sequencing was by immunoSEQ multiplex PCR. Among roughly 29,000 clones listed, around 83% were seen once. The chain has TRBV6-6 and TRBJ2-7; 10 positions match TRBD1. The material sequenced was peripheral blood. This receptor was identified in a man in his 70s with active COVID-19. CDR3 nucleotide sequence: TGTGCCAGCAGTTCAGAGACAGGGGGCCGCTACGAGCAGTACTTC. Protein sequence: CASSSETGGRYEQYF.